The 14 T cell receptor beta chains listed next were all sequenced from one sample in a study of T-cell reconstitution after alpha-beta-depleted transplantation in children (dated by TCRdb to the mid-2010s). Explained via the paper, the treatment or condition label denotes: allogeneic hematopoietic cell transplantation with graft depleted of TCRalphabeta T cells and CD19 B cells. The protocol used for the library was PCR. The sample was run on an Illumina HiSeq 2500. To normalize quantification of the TCRbeta repertoire, the TCR libraries were built with molecular barcoding that relied on unique molecular identifiers. TCRdb reran the public reads through fastp at Q25 and MiXCR, keeping productive beta chains. Each CDR3 protein gets just one entry, which takes the most common genes and DNA from the rows behind it. The sample contains about 640,000 distinct CDR3 sequences, around 13% of them found a single time. About 2.2% of the sample belongs to the ten largest clones.

This sample comprised PBMCs, mostly from graft donor cells, obtained 360 days after TCRalphabeta/CD19-depleted stem cell transplant. These TCRs come from a male patient between 5 and 17 years old who had a stem cell transplant for acute myeloid leukemia, so the T cells may come from the graft donor.

The chain uses TRBV11-2 and TRBJ1-2, with 9 bases fitting TRBD1. V lost 5 bases, J lost 2 bases, and 12 bases stayed unmatched. Germline lookup yields CDR1 SGHAT and CDR2 FQNNGV. This CDR3 region has 17 residues. The CDR3 sequence: CASSLDRDRVGNYGYTF. For the CDR3, the DNA is TGTGCCAGCAGCCTGGATCGGGACAGGGTGGGGAACTATGGCTACACCTTC.

This clonotype occurred a few times. V usage is TRBV7-9 and J usage is TRBJ2-3; TRBD2 agrees at 7 bases. With 3 bases clipped from V and 5 bases from J, the junction kept 5 bases outside the gene matches. Germline V gene sequence: CDR1 SEHNR, CDR2 FQNEAQ (reference sequence). This CDR3 is 14 amino acids long. The CDR3 is CASSFRLAEDTQYF. The CDR3 DNA sequence: TGTGCCAGCAGCTTCCGACTAGCCGAAGATACGCAGTATTTT.

This clonotype was counted only a few times. The chain joins TRBV18 to TRBJ2-1, with 9 bases fitting TRBD2. The germline V gene encodes CDR1 KGHSH and CDR2 LQKENI. The CDR3 extends over 15 amino acids. Trimming removed 0 bases from V and 5 bases from J; junction bases left unmatched: 2. The CDR3 DNA follows: TGTGCCAGCTCACCACCGGGCGGGAGGGACAATGAGCAGTTCTTC. Its protein is CASSPPGGRDNEQFF.

This clonotype has a handful of counts. The chain combines TRBV7-2 with TRBJ2-2; weak D call: TRBD2 (5 bases). Germline V gene sequence: CDR1 SGHTA, CDR2 FQGNSA. V was shortened by 3 bases and J by 6 bases, with 8 bases between the two germline ends. The CDR3 covers 13 residues. For the CDR3, the DNA is TGTGCCAGCAGCTTGTACGGGGCCGGGGAGCTGTTTTTT. This sequence encodes CASSLYGAGELFF.

This clonotype was recorded a few times. One end of the junction fails to match germline, which may point to a read error. This chain connects TRBV28 to TRBJ2-7; 9 bases are a match to TRBD1. Germline CDR1 MDHEN, CDR2 SYDVKM. This CDR3 is 15 amino acids long. CDR3 sequence: CASSQRGTGWGPGLF. The CDR3 region has the DNA TGTGCCAGCAGCCAAAGGGGGACAGGGTGGGGGCCGGGGCTGTTC.

This clonotype was seen a few times. CDR3 DNA sequence: TGCGCCAGCAGCTTAAATTACAATCAGCCCCAGCATTTT. Its translation: CASSLNYNQPQHF. This chain links TRBV5-1 with TRBJ1-5; D remains unclear. This CDR3 has 13 residues. V lost 2 bases to trimming and J lost 3 bases, with 6 bases between them. Looked up from germline, CDR1 is SGHRS and CDR2 is YFSETQ.

The V and J genes are TRBV28 and TRBJ2-7; tentative D call: TRBD1 (6 bases). CDR3 size: 12 residues. Per germline, CDR1 MDHEN and CDR2 SYDVKM. V dropped 5 bases and J dropped 5 bases, with 10 bases sitting between them. CDR3 region: CASSITGHEQYF. As DNA, the CDR3 is TGTGCCAGCAGTATTACAGGGCACGAGCAGTACTTC.

The chain employs TRBV20-1 and TRBJ1-2; D possibly corresponds to TRBD1 (5 bases). CDR3 length: 14 residues. CDR1 DFQATT and CDR2 SNEGSKA come from the germline V gene (reference sequence). V lost 4 bases and J 7 bases, leaving 19 bases between the germline ends. In DNA, the CDR3 is TGCAGTGCTACCTCAGGGTTGGGGCCGGTTGGCTACACCTTC. Its protein product is CSATSGLGPVGYTF.

In its sample, this clonotype was seen a few times. The chain recombines TRBV5-1 with TRBJ2-7; D ambiguous. V was pared by 0 bases and J by 6 bases, with 16 bases between. The germline V gene encodes CDR1 SGHRS and CDR2 YFSETQ. CDR3 size: 15 residues. DNA for the CDR3: TGCGCCAGCAGCTTGGAAACGGCAGTTTCTGCCGAGCAGTACTTC. Translated, it gives CASSLETAVSAEQYF.

This clonotype was recorded at least ten times. The V and J genes are TRBV11-2 and TRBJ2-1; D perhaps matches TRBD1 (6 bases). The CDR3 length is 16 residues. Deletions cut 0 bases from V and 8 bases from J, with 17 bases between. Germline CDR1 is SGHAT and CDR2 is FQNNGV. The CDR3 is CASSLDLGARAHEQFF. The DNA for the CDR3 is TGTGCCAGCAGCTTAGATTTGGGGGCGCGAGCGCATGAGCAGTTCTTC.

This clonotype was seen at least ten times. The chain recombines TRBV5-1 with TRBJ2-2; 13 positions agree with TRBD2. The V gene end was trimmed by 0 bases and the J gene end by 5 bases; junction bases not matched to a gene: 1. This CDR3 region has 16 residues. Germline values: CDR1 SGHRS, CDR2 YFSETQ. CDR3 loop: CASSLGLAGGTGELFF. The CDR3 bases are TGCGCCAGCAGCTTGGGACTAGCGGGAGGAACCGGGGAGCTGTTTTTT. Using reference TRBV5-1 and TRBJ2-2 for the parts outside the CDR3, the full variable domain is KAGVTQTPRYLIKTRGQQVTLSCSPISGHRSVSWYQQTPGQGLQFLFEYFSETQRNKGNFPGRFSGRQFSNSRSEMNVSTLELGDSALYLCASSLGLAGGTGELFFGEGSRLTVL.

The chain has TRBV4-2 and TRBJ2-1; 15 positions agree with TRBD2. CDR3 length: 17 residues. V shed 3 bases and J 5 bases; nucleotides not matched to a gene: 5. Germline V gene lookup returns CDR1 LGHNA and CDR2 YNFKEQ. The CDR3 loop is CASSQGLAGGRHNEQFF. The CDR3, as DNA: TGTGCCAGCAGCCAGGGACTAGCGGGAGGTCGGCACAATGAGCAGTTCTTC.

The chain uses TRBV5-8 and TRBJ2-6; the match to TRBD2 covers 12 bases. After removal of 3 bases from V and 3 bases from J, the junction contained 7 bases not matched to a gene. Germline CDR1 is SGHTS and CDR2 is YDEGEE. The CDR3 loop spans 18 amino acids. The CDR3 coding sequence is TGTGCCAGCAGCTCAACTAGCGGGAGGTGGGGTGGGGCCAACGTCCTGACTTTC. Protein sequence: CASSSTSGRWGGANVLTF.

This clonotype was found a few times. This sequence joins TRBV20-1 and TRBJ2-7; a possible D gene is TRBD2 (5 bases). V was shortened by 0 bases and J by 5 bases, with 14 bases between the two germline ends. CDR3 length: 14 amino acids. The V gene's germline CDR1 is DFQATT and CDR2 SNEGSKA (reference sequence). CDR3 sequence: CSARDRGMGDEQYF. The CDR3 nucleotides read TGCAGTGCTAGAGATCGGGGTATGGGAGACGAGCAGTACTTC.